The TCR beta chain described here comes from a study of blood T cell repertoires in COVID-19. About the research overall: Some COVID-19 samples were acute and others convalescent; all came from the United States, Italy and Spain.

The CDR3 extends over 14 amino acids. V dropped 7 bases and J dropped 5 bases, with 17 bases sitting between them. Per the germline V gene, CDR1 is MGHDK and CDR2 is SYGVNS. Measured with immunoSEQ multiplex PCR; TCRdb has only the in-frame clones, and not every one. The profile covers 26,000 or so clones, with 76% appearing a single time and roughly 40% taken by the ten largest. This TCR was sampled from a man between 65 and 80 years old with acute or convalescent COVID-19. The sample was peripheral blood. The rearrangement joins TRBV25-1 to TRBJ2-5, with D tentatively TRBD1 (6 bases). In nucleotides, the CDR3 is TGTGCCAGCAACCCCGGGACAAAAGGGGAGACCCAGTACTTC. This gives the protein CASNPGTKGETQYF.